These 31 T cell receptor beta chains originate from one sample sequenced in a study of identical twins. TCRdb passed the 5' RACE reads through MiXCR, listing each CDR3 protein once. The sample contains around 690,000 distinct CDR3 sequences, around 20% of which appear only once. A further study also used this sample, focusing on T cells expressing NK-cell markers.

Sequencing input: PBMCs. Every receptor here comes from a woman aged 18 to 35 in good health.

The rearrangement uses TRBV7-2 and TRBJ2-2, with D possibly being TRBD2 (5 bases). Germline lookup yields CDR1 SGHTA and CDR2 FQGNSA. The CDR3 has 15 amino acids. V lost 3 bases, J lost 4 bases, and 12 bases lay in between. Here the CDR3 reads CASSFLSGFTGELFF. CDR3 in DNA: TGTGCCAGCAGCTTTTTGAGCGGCTTCACCGGGGAGCTGTTTTTT.

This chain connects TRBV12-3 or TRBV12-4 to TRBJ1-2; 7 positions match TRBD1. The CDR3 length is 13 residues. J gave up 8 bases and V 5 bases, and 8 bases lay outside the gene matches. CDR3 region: CASSPRQGRGYTF. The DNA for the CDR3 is TGTGCCAGCAGTCCTCGACAGGGTCGAGGCTACACCTTC.

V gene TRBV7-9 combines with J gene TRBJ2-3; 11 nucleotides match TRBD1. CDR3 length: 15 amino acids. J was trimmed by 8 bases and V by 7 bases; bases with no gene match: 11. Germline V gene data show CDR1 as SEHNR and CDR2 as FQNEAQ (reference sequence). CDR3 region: CASTGQGASAGTQYF. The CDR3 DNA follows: TGTGCCAGCACCGGACAGGGGGCGTCCGCAGGTACGCAGTATTTT.

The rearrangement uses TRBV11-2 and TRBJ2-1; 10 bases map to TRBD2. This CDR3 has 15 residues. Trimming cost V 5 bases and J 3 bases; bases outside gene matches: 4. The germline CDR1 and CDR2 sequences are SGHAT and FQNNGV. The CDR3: CASSTGLADYNEQFF. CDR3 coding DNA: TGTGCCAGCAGCACTGGACTAGCGGACTACAATGAGCAGTTCTTC.

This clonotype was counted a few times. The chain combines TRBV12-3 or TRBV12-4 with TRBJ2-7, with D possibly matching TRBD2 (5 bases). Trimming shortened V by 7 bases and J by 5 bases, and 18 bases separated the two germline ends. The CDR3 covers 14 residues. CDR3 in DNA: TGTGCCAGCAAATACAACGGGATCGTCAACGAGCAGTACTTC. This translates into CASKYNGIVNEQYF.

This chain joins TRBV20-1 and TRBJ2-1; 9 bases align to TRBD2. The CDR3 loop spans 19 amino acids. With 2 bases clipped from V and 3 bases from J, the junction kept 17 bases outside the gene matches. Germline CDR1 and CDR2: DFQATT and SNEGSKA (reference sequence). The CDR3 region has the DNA TGCAGTGCTAGAAGTGAGATCGGCGGGGGGGCCTCTTTCTACAATGAGCAGTTCTTC. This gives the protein CSARSEIGGGASFYNEQFF.

This chain's CDR3 is CASRGWGTGRNEQFF. Written as DNA, the CDR3 is TGTGCCAGCAGGGGGTGGGGGACAGGTAGGAATGAGCAGTTCTTC. The genes are TRBV11-2 and TRBJ2-1; 8 nucleotides match TRBD1. The CDR3 contains 15 residues. The V gene's germline CDR1 is SGHAT and CDR2 FQNNGV. The V and J ends lost 6 bases and 7 bases, in that order; junction bases with no gene match: 11.

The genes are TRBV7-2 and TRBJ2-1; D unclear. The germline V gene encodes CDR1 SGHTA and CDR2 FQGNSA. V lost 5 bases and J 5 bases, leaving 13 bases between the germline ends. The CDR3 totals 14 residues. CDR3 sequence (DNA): TGTGCCAGCAGCATAACCTTACGGGACAATGAGCAGTTCTTC. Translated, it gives CASSITLRDNEQFF.

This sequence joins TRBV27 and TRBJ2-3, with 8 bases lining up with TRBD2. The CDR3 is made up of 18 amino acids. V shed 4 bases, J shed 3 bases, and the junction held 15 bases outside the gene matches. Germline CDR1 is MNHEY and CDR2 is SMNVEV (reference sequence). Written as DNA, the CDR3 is TGTGCCAGCAGTTCCTATACCCGGACTAGCATCAAAACAGATACGCAGTATTTT. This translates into CASSSYTRTSIKTDTQYF.

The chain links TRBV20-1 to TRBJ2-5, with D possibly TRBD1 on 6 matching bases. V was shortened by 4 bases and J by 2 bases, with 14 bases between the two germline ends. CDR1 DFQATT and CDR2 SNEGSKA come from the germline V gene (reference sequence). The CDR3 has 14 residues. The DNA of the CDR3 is TGCAGTGCTAAGCCGGACAGCCTTCAAGAGACCCAGTACTTC. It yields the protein CSAKPDSLQETQYF.

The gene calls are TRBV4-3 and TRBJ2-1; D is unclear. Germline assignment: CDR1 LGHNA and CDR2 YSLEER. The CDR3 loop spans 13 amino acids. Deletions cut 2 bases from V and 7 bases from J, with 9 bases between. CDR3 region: CASSQKLSNEQFF. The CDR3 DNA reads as TGCGCCAGCAGCCAAAAACTTAGTAATGAGCAGTTCTTC.

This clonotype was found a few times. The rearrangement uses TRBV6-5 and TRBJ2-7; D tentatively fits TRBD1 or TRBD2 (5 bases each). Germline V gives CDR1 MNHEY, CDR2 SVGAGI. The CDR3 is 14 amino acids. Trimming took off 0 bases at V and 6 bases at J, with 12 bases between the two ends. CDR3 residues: CASSYSGQGAEQYF. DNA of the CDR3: TGTGCCAGCAGTTACTCGGGCCAGGGAGCCGAGCAGTACTTC.

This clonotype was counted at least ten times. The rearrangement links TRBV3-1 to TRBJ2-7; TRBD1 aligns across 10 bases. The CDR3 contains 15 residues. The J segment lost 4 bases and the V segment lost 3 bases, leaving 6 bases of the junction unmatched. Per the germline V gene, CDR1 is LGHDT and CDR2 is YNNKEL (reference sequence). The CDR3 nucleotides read TGTGCCAGCAGCCAGTGGGGGACAGGGGATTACGAGCAGTACTTC. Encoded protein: CASSQWGTGDYEQYF.

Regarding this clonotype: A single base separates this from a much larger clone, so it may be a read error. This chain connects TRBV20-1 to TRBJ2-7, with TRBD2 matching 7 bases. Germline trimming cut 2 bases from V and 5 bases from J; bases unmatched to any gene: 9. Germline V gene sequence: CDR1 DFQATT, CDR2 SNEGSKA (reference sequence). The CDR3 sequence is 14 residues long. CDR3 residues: CSARSRGRGHEQYF. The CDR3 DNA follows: TGCAGTGCTAGATCTCGCGGGAGAGGCCACGAGCAGTACTTC.

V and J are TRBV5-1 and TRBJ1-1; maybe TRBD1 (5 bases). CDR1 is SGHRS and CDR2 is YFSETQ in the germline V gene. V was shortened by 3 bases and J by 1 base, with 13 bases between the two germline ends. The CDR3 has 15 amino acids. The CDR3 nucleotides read TGCGCCAGCAGCTCGGCAGCAGGGACGAACACTGAAGCTTTCTTT. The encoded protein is CASSSAAGTNTEAFF.

CDR3: CASSEVAGKTDTQYF. Here the CDR3 DNA reads TGTGCCAGCAGTGAAGTAGCGGGGAAGACAGATACGCAGTATTTT. V usage is TRBV6-1 and J usage is TRBJ2-3, with 8 bases aligning to TRBD2. Looked up from germline, CDR1 is MNHNS and CDR2 is SASEGT. The V gene end was trimmed by 1 base and the J gene end by 3 bases; junction bases not matched to a gene: 3. The CDR3 extends over 15 amino acids.

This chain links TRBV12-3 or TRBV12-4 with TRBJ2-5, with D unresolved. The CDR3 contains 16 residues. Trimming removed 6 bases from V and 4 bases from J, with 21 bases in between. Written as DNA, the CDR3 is TGTGCCAGCAGCCCTCAACGACGGACCGGTGGAGAGACCCAGTACTTC. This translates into CASSPQRRTGGETQYF.

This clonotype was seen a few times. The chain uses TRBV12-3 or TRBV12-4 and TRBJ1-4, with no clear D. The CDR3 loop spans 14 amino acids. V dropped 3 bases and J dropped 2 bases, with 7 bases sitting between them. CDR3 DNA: TGTGCCAGCAGTTTCACGGGGACTAATGAAAAACTGTTTTTT. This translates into CASSFTGTNEKLFF.

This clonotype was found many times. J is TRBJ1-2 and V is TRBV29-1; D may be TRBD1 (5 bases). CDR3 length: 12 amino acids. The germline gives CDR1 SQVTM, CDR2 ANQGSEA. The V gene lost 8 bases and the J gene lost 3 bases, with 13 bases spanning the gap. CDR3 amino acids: CSLSRVDYGYTF. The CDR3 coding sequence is TGCAGCCTCAGCAGGGTGGACTATGGCTACACCTTC.

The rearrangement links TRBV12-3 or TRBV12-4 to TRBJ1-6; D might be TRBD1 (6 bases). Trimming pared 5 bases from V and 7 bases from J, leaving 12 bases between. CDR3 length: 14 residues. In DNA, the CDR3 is TGTGCCAGCAGTGCCCGTGGGGGCAATTCACCCCTCCACTTT. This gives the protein CASSARGGNSPLHF.

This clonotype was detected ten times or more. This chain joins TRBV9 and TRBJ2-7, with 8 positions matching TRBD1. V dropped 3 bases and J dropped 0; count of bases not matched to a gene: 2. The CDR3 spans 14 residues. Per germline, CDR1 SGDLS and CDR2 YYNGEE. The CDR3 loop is CASSEGQGSYEQYF. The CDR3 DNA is TGTGCCAGCAGCGAAGGACAGGGCTCCTACGAGCAGTACTTC.

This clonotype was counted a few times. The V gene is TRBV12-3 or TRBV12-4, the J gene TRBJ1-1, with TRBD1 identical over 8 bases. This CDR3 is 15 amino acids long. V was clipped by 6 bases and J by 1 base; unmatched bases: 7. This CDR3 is CASSRRGTGNTEAFF. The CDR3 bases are TGTGCCAGCAGCCGCCGAGGGACAGGGAACACTGAAGCTTTCTTT.

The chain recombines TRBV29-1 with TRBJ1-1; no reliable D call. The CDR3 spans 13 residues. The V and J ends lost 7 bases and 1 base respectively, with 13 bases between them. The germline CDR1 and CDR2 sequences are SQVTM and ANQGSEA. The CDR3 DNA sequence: TGCAGCGCGGCGGAGGGTTGGAACACTGAAGCTTTCTTT. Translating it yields CSAAEGWNTEAFF.

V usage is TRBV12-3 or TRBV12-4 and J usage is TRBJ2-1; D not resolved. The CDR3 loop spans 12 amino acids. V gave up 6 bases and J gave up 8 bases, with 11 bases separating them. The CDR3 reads CASSLPRDEQFF. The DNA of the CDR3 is TGTGCCAGCAGCCTCCCCCGGGATGAGCAGTTCTTC.

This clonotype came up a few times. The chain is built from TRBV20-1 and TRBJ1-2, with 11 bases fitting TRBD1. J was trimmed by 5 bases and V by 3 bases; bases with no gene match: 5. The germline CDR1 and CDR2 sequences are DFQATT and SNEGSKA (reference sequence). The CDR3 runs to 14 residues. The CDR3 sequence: CSASSRDRGYGYTF. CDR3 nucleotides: TGCAGTGCTAGCTCCCGGGACAGGGGGTATGGCTACACCTTC.

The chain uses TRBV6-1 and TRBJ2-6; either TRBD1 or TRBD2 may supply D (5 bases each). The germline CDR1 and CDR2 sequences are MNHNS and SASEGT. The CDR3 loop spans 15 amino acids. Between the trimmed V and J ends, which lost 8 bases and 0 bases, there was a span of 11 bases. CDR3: CASRDGRSGANVLTF. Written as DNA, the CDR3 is TGTGCCAGCCGGGACGGACGCTCTGGGGCCAACGTCCTGACTTTC.

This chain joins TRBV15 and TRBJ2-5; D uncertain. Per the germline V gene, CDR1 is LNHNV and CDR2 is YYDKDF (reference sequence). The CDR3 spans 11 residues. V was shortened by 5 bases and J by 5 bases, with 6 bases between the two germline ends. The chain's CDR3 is CATSYRETQYF. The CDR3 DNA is TGTGCCACCAGCTATAGGGAGACCCAGTACTTC.

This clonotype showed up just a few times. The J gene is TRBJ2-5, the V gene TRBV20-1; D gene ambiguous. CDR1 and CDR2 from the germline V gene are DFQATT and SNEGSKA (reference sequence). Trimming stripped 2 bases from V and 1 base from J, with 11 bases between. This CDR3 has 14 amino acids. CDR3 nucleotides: TGCAGTGCTAGACTACCAGCGCTCCAAGAGACCCAGTACTTC. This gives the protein CSARLPALQETQYF.

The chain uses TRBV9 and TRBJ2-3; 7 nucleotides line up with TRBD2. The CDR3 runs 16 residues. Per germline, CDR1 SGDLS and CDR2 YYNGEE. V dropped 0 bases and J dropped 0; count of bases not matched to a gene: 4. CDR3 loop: CASSVGNGGSTDTQYF. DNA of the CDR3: TGTGCCAGCAGCGTAGGGAACGGGGGGAGCACAGATACGCAGTATTTT. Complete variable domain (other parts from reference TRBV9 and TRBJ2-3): DSGVTQTPKHLITATGQRVTLRCSPRSGDLSVYWYQQSLDQGLQFLIQYYNGEERAKGNILERFSAQQFPDLHSELNLSSLELGDSALYFCASSVGNGGSTDTQYFGPGTRLTVL.

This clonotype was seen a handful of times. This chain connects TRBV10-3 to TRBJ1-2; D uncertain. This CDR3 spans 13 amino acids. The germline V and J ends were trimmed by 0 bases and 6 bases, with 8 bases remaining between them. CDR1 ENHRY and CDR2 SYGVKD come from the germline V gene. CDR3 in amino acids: CAISESIDNGYTF. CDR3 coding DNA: TGTGCCATCAGTGAGTCGATAGATAATGGCTACACCTTC.

The CDR3 region is CASSGGLREFF. CDR3 coding DNA: TGTGCCAGCAGTGGGGGGCTAAGGGAGTTCTTC. The chain joins TRBV12-3 or TRBV12-4 to TRBJ2-1; possibly TRBD1 or TRBD2 for D (6 bases each). Trimming took 5 bases from V and 14 from J, leaving 13 bases between them. This CDR3 comprises 11 residues.